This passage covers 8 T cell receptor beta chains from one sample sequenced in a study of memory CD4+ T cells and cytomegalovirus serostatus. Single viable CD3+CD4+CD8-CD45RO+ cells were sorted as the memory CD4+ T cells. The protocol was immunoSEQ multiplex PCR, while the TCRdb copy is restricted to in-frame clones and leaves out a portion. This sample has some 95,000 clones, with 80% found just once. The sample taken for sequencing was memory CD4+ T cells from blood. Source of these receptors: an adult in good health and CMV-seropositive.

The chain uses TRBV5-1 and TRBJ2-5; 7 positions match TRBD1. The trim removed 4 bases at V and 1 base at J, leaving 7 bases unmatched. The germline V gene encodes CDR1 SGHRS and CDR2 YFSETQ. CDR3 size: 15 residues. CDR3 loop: CASSRQQGPQETQYF. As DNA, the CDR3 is TGCGCCAGCAGCCGGCAACAGGGGCCCCAAGAGACCCAGTACTTC.

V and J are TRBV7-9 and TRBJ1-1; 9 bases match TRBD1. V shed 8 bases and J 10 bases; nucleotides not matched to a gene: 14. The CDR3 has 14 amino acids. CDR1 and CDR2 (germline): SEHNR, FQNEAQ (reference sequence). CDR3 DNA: TGTGCCAGCTACTCCAGGGACAGGGAAGGCCCAGCTTTCTTT. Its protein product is CASYSRDREGPAFF. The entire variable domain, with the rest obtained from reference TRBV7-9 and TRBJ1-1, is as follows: DTGVSQNPRHKITKRGQNVTFRCDPISEHNRLYWYRQTLGQGPEFLTYFQNEAQLEKSRLLSDRFSAERPKGSFSTLEIQRTEQGDSAMYLCASYSRDREGPAFFGQGTRLTVV.

The CDR3 loop is CAWRDRRNNSPLHF. CDR3 DNA sequence: TGTGCCTGGCGGGACAGGAGAAATAATTCACCCCTCCACTTT. The chain is built from TRBV30 and TRBJ1-6; TRBD1 matches 8 bases. The CDR3 loop spans 14 amino acids. With V trimmed by 5 bases and J by 5 bases, 5 bases remained unmatched. Per germline, CDR1 GTSNPN and CDR2 SVGIG (reference sequence).

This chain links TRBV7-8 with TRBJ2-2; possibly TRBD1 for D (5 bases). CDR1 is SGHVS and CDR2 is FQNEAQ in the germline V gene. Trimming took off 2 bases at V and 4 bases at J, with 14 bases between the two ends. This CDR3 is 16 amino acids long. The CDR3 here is CASSLTSAQGTGELFF. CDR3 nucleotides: TGTGCCAGCAGCTTAACTTCCGCGCAGGGCACCGGGGAGCTGTTTTTT.

CDR3 DNA sequence: TGCGCCAGCAGCTCTAGCGGGAGGGGGCAAAAAGAGACCCAGTACTTC. Its protein product is CASSSSGRGQKETQYF. The chain combines TRBV4-1 with TRBJ2-5; 12 nucleotides line up with TRBD2. Germline V gene sequence: CDR1 MGHRA, CDR2 YSYEKL. V lost 5 bases and J lost 3; bases outside the gene matches: 7. CDR3 length: 16 residues.

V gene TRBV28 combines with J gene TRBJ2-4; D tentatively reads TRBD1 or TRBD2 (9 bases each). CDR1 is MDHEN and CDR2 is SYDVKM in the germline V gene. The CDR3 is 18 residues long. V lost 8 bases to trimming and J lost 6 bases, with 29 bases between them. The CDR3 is CASGGTGFPGAGGNIQYF. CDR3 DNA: TGTGCCAGCGGTGGGACAGGGTTCCCGGGAGCGGGAGGAAACATTCAGTACTTC.

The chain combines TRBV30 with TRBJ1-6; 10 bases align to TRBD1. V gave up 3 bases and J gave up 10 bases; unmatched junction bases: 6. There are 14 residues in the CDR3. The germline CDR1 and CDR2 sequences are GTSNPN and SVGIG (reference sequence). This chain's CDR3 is CAWRGQGNISPLHF. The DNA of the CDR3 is TGTGCCTGGAGGGGACAGGGGAATATCTCACCCCTCCACTTT.

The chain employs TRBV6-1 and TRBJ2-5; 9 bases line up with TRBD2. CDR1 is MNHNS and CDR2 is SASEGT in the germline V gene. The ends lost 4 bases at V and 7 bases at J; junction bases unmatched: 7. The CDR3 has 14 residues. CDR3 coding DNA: TGTGCCAGCAGTGTAGTTAGCGGGAGCGGGACCCAGTACTTC. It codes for CASSVVSGSGTQYF.